This passage covers 22 T cell receptor beta chains from one sample sequenced in a study of blood T cell repertoires in COVID-19 (dated by TCRdb to 2020 to 2022). Libraries were made using the immunoSEQ multiplex PCR assay. TCRdb limited this immuneACCESS table to in-frame rearrangements with V and J called. A share of clones is missing; checked studies link under half to unresolved V genes, and the rest is unexplained. For this sample the table gives about 180,000 clones, of which roughly 86% were detected only once. In total, the top ten clones hold roughly 2.9% of the sample. The source material was peripheral blood. These receptors originate from a woman aged 30 to 39 with active or convalescent COVID-19.

V gene TRBV7-2 combines with J gene TRBJ2-7; TRBD2 agrees at 10 bases. V lost 1 base, J lost 3 bases, and 3 bases stayed unmatched. The CDR3 is 15 amino acids. The germline V gene encodes CDR1 SGHTA and CDR2 FQGNSA. In DNA form, the CDR3 reads TGTGCCAGCAGCTTAGATAGCGGGAGGCGCTACGAGCAGTACTTC. This gives the protein CASSLDSGRRYEQYF.

This chain connects TRBV6-5 to TRBJ1-2; D might be TRBD1 (6 bases). V was pared by 2 bases and J by 2 bases, with 12 bases between. The CDR3 totals 15 residues. Germline CDR1 is MNHEY and CDR2 is SVGAGI. CDR3: CASSYVQGSNYGYTF. DNA for the CDR3: TGTGCCAGCAGTTACGTTCAGGGGTCCAACTATGGCTACACCTTC.

The genes are TRBV7-9 and TRBJ2-2; 7 nucleotides align to TRBD1. Germline V gene lookup returns CDR1 SEHNR and CDR2 FQNEAQ (reference sequence). The CDR3 runs to 15 residues. V gave up 5 bases and J gave up 6 bases; unmatched junction bases: 9. CDR3 sequence reads: CASSPTGRGPGELFF. The CDR3 DNA is TGTGCCAGCAGCCCGACAGGAAGGGGGCCCGGGGAGCTGTTTTTT.

The CDR3 DNA reads TGTGCCAGTATTCTCTCGGGACAGGGTGAAGCTTTCTTT. Encoded protein: CASILSGQGEAFF. The V and J genes are TRBV19 and TRBJ1-1; 9 bases are shared with TRBD1. CDR3 length equals 13 residues. The germline gives CDR1 LNHDA, CDR2 SQIVND (reference sequence). The V segment lost 7 bases and the J segment 7 bases; nucleotides outside the gene matches: 7. Variable domain in full (rest from reference TRBV19 and TRBJ1-1): DGGITQSPKYLFRKEGQNVTLSCEQNLNHDAMYWYRQDPGQGLRLIYYSQIVNDFQKGDIAEGYSVSREKKESFPLTVTSAQKNPTAFYLCASILSGQGEAFFGQGTRLTVV.

This chain uses TRBV11-2 with TRBJ2-1; 13 bases fit TRBD2. Germline V gives CDR1 SGHAT, CDR2 FQNNGV. The length of the CDR3 is 16 residues. Trimming at V came to 5 bases and at J to 6 bases, leaving 7 bases not matched to a gene. Here the CDR3 DNA reads TGTGCCAGCAGCCCCGGACTAGCGGGAGAGGTCAATGAGCAGTTCTTC. Protein: CASSPGLAGEVNEQFF.

The chain recombines TRBV19 with TRBJ1-3; TRBD1 matches 7 bases. CDR3 length: 17 amino acids. Germline loops: CDR1 LNHDA, CDR2 SQIVND (reference sequence). The trim removed 6 bases at V and 1 base at J, leaving 12 bases unmatched. CDR3 residues: CASSSRGQLHSGNTIYF. The DNA for the CDR3 is TGTGCCAGTAGCTCCCGGGGACAGCTACATTCTGGAAACACCATATATTTT. Supplemented by reference TRBV19 and TRBJ1-3, the full variable domain reads DGGITQSPKYLFRKEGQNVTLSCEQNLNHDAMYWYRQDPGQGLRLIYYSQIVNDFQKGDIAEGYSVSREKKESFPLTVTSAQKNPTAFYLCASSSRGQLHSGNTIYFGEGSWLTVV.

The chain uses TRBV28 and TRBJ2-7; D perhaps matches TRBD1 (7 bases). Per germline, CDR1 MDHEN and CDR2 SYDVKM. This CDR3 is 12 amino acids long. Trimming removed 7 bases at V and 7 bases at J, with 14 bases between. The chain's CDR3 is CASNTRGEEQYF. DNA for the CDR3: TGTGCCAGCAACACCAGGGGGGAGGAGCAGTACTTC.

This chain uses TRBV5-4 with TRBJ1-6; 9 nucleotides align to TRBD1. Germline-derived CDR1 and CDR2 are SGHNT and YYREEE (reference sequence). There are 15 residues in the CDR3. V dropped 1 base and J dropped 9; count of bases not matched to a gene: 5. The DNA of the CDR3 is TGTGCCAGCAGCTTGTCGGGACAGGGTCCTTCACCCCTCCACTTT. This sequence encodes CASSLSGQGPSPLHF.

The genes are TRBV12-3 or TRBV12-4 and TRBJ2-3, with D possibly being TRBD2 (6 bases). Trimming pared 7 bases from V and 5 bases from J, leaving 10 bases between. The CDR3 sequence is 12 residues long. The CDR3 region is CASTPGEDTQYF. The DNA of the CDR3 is TGTGCCAGCACCCCGGGAGAAGATACGCAGTATTTT.

V is TRBV28 and J is TRBJ1-3, with D perhaps TRBD1 (5 bases). CDR1 MDHEN and CDR2 SYDVKM come from the germline V gene. CDR3 length: 16 residues. Trimming left V 6 bases short and J 0 bases short, with 15 bases between. The DNA for the CDR3 is TGTGCCAGCAGAAAGGGCCCAGGGTTCTCTGGAAACACCATATATTTT. Translating it yields CASRKGPGFSGNTIYF.

This sequence joins TRBV1 and TRBJ2-7; the DNA was not used to check the table's D call, TRBD2. TRBV1 is a known pseudogene. The length of the CDR3 is 12 residues. The CDR3: CTSLWSAYEQYF. The DNA of the CDR3 is TGCACCAGCTTATGGTCGGCCTACGAGCAGTACTTC.

The V and J genes are TRBV30 and TRBJ1-1, with unresolved D. The germline CDR1 and CDR2 sequences are GTSNPN and SVGIG (reference sequence). V lost 5 bases and J lost 4, with 5 bases in between. The CDR3 spans 10 residues. The CDR3 loop reads CAWRGTEAFF. CDR3 in DNA: TGTGCCTGGCGGGGCACTGAAGCTTTCTTT.

The CDR3 reads CASSFFEGYGYTF. CDR3 bases: TGTGCCAGCAGTTTTTTCGAGGGCTATGGCTACACCTTC. The chain couples TRBV27 to TRBJ1-2; no firm D call. V was cut by 3 bases and J by 4 bases, with 9 bases left in between. CDR1 is MNHEY and CDR2 is SMNVEV in the germline V gene (reference sequence). There are 13 residues in the CDR3.

The rearrangement links TRBV6-4 to TRBJ1-2; TRBD1 aligns across 8 bases. CDR1 MRHNA and CDR2 SNTAGT come from the germline V gene. With V trimmed by 9 bases and J by 2 bases, 14 bases remained unmatched. The CDR3 has 16 residues. DNA of the CDR3: TGTGCCAGGGGTGCCGTGGGGCAGGGGGCCAACTATGGCTACACCTTC. The encoded protein is CARGAVGQGANYGYTF.

The J gene is TRBJ1-4, the V gene TRBV6-5, with D perhaps TRBD1 (6 bases). The CDR3 totals 14 residues. Germline CDR1 and CDR2: MNHEY and SVGAGI. V was pared by 2 bases and J by 7 bases, with 11 bases between. CDR3 sequence (DNA): TGTGCCAGCAGTTACCAGGGGCGCGGTGAAAAACTGTTTTTT. Translating it yields CASSYQGRGEKLFF.

This clone was seen a handful of times. The genes are TRBV10-3 and TRBJ2-5; TRBD1 aligns across 7 bases. Trimming cost V 6 bases and J 1 base; bases outside gene matches: 8. CDR1 ENHRY and CDR2 SYGVKD come from the germline V gene. The CDR3 runs 15 residues. CDR3 region: CAIRAGGKGQETQYF. DNA for the CDR3: TGTGCCATCAGGGCAGGGGGAAAGGGCCAAGAGACCCAGTACTTC.

V is TRBV2 and J is TRBJ1-2; no firm D call. This CDR3 region has 13 residues. The germline V and J ends were trimmed by 4 bases and 0 bases, with 6 bases remaining between them. The germline V gene encodes CDR1 SNHLY and CDR2 FYNNEI. CDR3 DNA: TGTGCCAGCAGTGGGGCATCTAACTATGGCTACACCTTC. It specifies CASSGASNYGYTF.

V and J are TRBV11-2 and TRBJ1-6, with 10 bases that match TRBD1. The CDR3 loop spans 15 amino acids. Germline CDR1 SGHAT, CDR2 FQNNGV. V lost 4 bases and J lost 5; bases outside the gene matches: 2. The CDR3 spells CASSSGTGDNSPLHF. As DNA, the CDR3 is TGTGCCAGCAGCTCCGGGACAGGGGATAATTCACCCCTCCACTTT.

The count of this clone is one. The rearrangement links TRBV7-9 to TRBJ1-4; maybe TRBD1 (5 bases). The V gene's germline CDR1 is SEHNR and CDR2 FQNEAQ (reference sequence). The V gene lost 0 bases and the J gene lost 7 bases, with 9 bases spanning the gap. The CDR3 spans 14 residues. In nucleotides, the CDR3 is TGTGCCAGCAGCTTAGCTAGGGGTAGTGAAAAACTGTTTTTT. Residues: CASSLARGSEKLFF. Filled out from reference TRBV7-9 and TRBJ1-4, the complete variable domain reads DTGVSQNPRHKITKRGQNVTFRCDPISEHNRLYWYRQTLGQGPEFLTYFQNEAQLEKSRLLSDRFSAERPKGSFSTLEIQRTEQGDSAMYLCASSLARGSEKLFFGSGTQLSVL.

Only one count was recorded for this clone. The V call is TRBV11-3, the J call TRBJ2-5; no clear D. V lost 2 bases, J lost 5 bases, and 15 bases lay in between. The CDR3 sequence is 15 residues long. The germline V gene has CDR1 SGHNT and CDR2 YENEEA. CDR3 DNA: TGTGCCAGCAGCTTATTGTGGGCCCCTGGGGAGACCCAGTACTTC. Translation gives CASSLLWAPGETQYF.

This CDR3 is CASARDRDEQFF. In DNA, the CDR3 is TGCGCCAGCGCGAGGGACAGAGATGAGCAGTTCTTC. This sequence joins TRBV5-1 and TRBJ2-1, with 7 bases identical to TRBD1. CDR3 size: 12 residues. Germline lookup yields CDR1 SGHRS and CDR2 YFSETQ. Trimming took 7 bases from V and 8 from J; bases not matched to a gene: 6.

On this clone: The junction shows a germline mismatch at one end, possibly a read error. The chain combines TRBV7-7 with TRBJ2-5; D call uncertain. Germline assignment: CDR1 SSHAT and CDR2 FNYEAQ (reference sequence). The CDR3 has 15 amino acids. This chain's CDR3 is CASSLDGSHQETQYF. In nucleotides, the CDR3 is TGTGCTAGCAGCTTAGATGGTAGCCACCAAGAGACCCAGTACTTC.